The 7 T cell receptor beta chains in this list originate from one sample, sequenced in a study of blood T cell repertoires in COVID-19. TCRdb's copy holds only in-frame clones and misses some; the assay was immunoSEQ multiplex PCR. The sample holds more than 150,000 clones, approximately 87% seen once. The specimen was peripheral blood. The receptors here all came from a man aged 70-80 years with active or convalescent COVID-19.

Only one count was recorded for this clone. V is TRBV16 and J is TRBJ2-5, with D possibly being TRBD2 (5 bases). CDR3 length: 14 residues. The V end was cut by 2 bases, the J end by 5 bases, with 12 bases between. Germline V CDR1 and CDR2: KGHSY, FQNENV. CDR3 sequence (DNA): TGTGCCAGCAGCCAACGGCTAGCCCAGGAGACCCAGTACTTC. This sequence encodes CASSQRLAQETQYF.

The J gene is TRBJ2-1, the V gene TRBV6-5, with 11 bases that match TRBD2. The CDR3 loop spans 16 amino acids. Losses at the gene ends were 2 bases for V and 6 bases for J; bases not matched to a gene: 6. Per germline, CDR1 MNHEY and CDR2 SVGAGI. CDR3: CASSYQLAGASNEQFF. The CDR3 DNA reads TGTGCCAGCAGTTACCAACTAGCGGGAGCATCCAATGAGCAGTTCTTC.

The chain's CDR3 is CAWSVPGGPNQPQHF. The CDR3 DNA reads TGTGCCTGGAGTGTACCGGGGGGGCCCAATCAGCCCCAGCATTTT. J is TRBJ1-5 and V is TRBV30; possibly TRBD1 for D (6 bases). V was trimmed by 0 bases and J by 3 bases, leaving 12 bases between them. The CDR3 is made up of 15 amino acids. Looked up from germline, CDR1 is GTSNPN and CDR2 is SVGIG (reference sequence).

The rearrangement links TRBV5-1 to TRBJ2-5; D is ambiguous. The germline CDR1 and CDR2 sequences are SGHRS and YFSETQ. CDR3 length equals 14 residues. Between the trimmed V and J ends, which lost 1 base and 1 base, there was a span of 8 bases. The CDR3 DNA follows: TGCGCCAGCAGCTTGAGGCAGGCCCAAGAGACCCAGTACTTC. It is translated as CASSLRQAQETQYF.

The chain combines TRBV19 with TRBJ1-1, with 8 positions matching TRBD1. The CDR3 consists of 13 residues. CDR1 is LNHDA, CDR2 SQIVND, per germline (reference sequence). V was clipped by 5 bases and J by 5 bases; unmatched bases: 4. The CDR3 protein is CASSRTGTTEAFF. The CDR3 bases are TGTGCCAGTAGTCGGACAGGGACGACTGAAGCTTTCTTT.

The rearrangement links TRBV6-5 to TRBJ1-5, with a possible D match to TRBD1 (5 bases). Germline CDR1 reads MNHEY; CDR2 reads SVGAGI. The CDR3 is made up of 14 amino acids. The V end lost 6 bases, the J end lost 9 bases, and 18 bases lay between the germline ends. The CDR3 protein is CASSFTGAGAPQHF. As DNA, the CDR3 is TGTGCCAGCAGCTTCACAGGAGCTGGGGCGCCCCAGCATTTT.

The sample holds many counts of this clone. V gene TRBV7-8 combines with J gene TRBJ2-7; TRBD1 is a possible D gene (5 bases). Germline CDR1 and CDR2: SGHVS and FQNEAQ. Deletions cut 6 bases from V and 5 bases from J, with 14 bases between. The CDR3 loop spans 13 amino acids. CDR3 DNA: TGTGCCAGCAGGCCTGTTTGGGGCCACGAGCAGTACTTC. It codes for CASRPVWGHEQYF.